These 7 T cell receptor beta chains originate from one sample sequenced in a study of pediatric ulcerative colitis. The protocol was immunoSEQ multiplex PCR, while the TCRdb copy is restricted to in-frame clones and leaves out a portion. The sample contains 15,000 to 20,000 clones, approximately 69% of which appear only once. One to two pinch biopsies were taken from the rectum during colonoscopy. Sequencing was done on a sample of gut tissue. The receptors originated from a girl aged 5-17 years with moderate ulcerative colitis.

V is TRBV12-5 and J is TRBJ2-3; D uncertain. Germline loops: CDR1 LGHNT, CDR2 FRNRAP. V dropped 5 bases and J dropped 6 bases, with 18 bases sitting between them. This CDR3 spans 15 amino acids. The CDR3 DNA reads as TGTGCTAGTGGTAACTTGCCGGGCTTCAAGGATACGCAGTATTTT. It is translated as CASGNLPGFKDTQYF.

The rearrangement links TRBV19 to TRBJ1-1; TRBD1 is a possible D gene (5 bases). The CDR3 covers 12 residues. Germline CDR1 is LNHDA and CDR2 is SQIVND (reference sequence). Trimming took 5 bases from V and 6 from J, leaving 10 bases between them. In DNA, the CDR3 is TGTGCCAGTAGTTCCAGGGTGCCTGAAGCTTTCTTT. Its translation is CASSSRVPEAFF. Full variable domain (remainder filled in from reference TRBV19 and TRBJ1-1): DGGITQSPKYLFRKEGQNVTLSCEQNLNHDAMYWYRQDPGQGLRLIYYSQIVNDFQKGDIAEGYSVSREKKESFPLTVTSAQKNPTAFYLCASSSRVPEAFFGQGTRLTVV.

The chain carries TRBV29-1 and TRBJ2-5; TRBD2 matches at 8 bases. Trimming at V came to 7 bases and at J to 2 bases, leaving 15 bases not matched to a gene. The CDR3 totals 16 residues. Germline V lookup: CDR1 SQVTM, CDR2 ANQGSEA. The CDR3 is CSAGLAGSLIQETQYF. The CDR3 coding sequence is TGCAGCGCAGGACTAGCTGGTAGTCTTATTCAAGAGACCCAGTACTTC. Using reference TRBV29-1 and TRBJ2-5 for the parts outside the CDR3, the full variable domain is SAVISQKPSRDICQRGTSLTIQCQVDSQVTMMFWYRQQPGQSLTLIATANQGSEATYESGFVIDKFPISRPNLTFSTLTVSNMSPEDSSIYLCSAGLAGSLIQETQYFGPGTRLLVL.

The V and J genes are TRBV5-1 and TRBJ1-2, with a weak D call TRBD1 (6 bases). Germline values: CDR1 SGHRS, CDR2 YFSETQ. There are 14 residues in the CDR3. V shed 0 bases and J shed 7 bases, with 13 bases lying between them. The CDR3 here is CASSLARGASGYTF. CDR3 nucleotides: TGCGCCAGCAGCTTGGCTAGGGGGGCGAGTGGCTACACCTTC.

V is TRBV9 and J is TRBJ2-5, with 13 bases lining up with TRBD2. Germline assignment: CDR1 SGDLS and CDR2 YYNGEE. V lost 0 bases and J lost 5; bases outside the gene matches: 4. CDR3 length: 16 amino acids. The CDR3 DNA reads TGTGCCAGCAGCGTAGACCCGACTAGCGGGGGGGAGACCCAGTACTTC. The encoded protein is CASSVDPTSGGETQYF.

Notes on this clone: The sample holds other DNA sequences that translate to the same CDR3. The gene calls are TRBV6-1 and TRBJ2-5; TRBD1 is a possible D gene (7 bases). The CDR3 loop spans 15 amino acids. V lost 2 bases and J lost 2, with 12 bases in between. Germline assignment: CDR1 MNHNS and CDR2 SASEGT. The CDR3 DNA is TGTGCCAGCAGTGAATTGGCAGGGGGGCAAGAGACCCAGTACTTC. Its translation: CASSELAGGQETQYF.

V is TRBV10-3 and J is TRBJ2-7, with a weak D call TRBD1 (5 bases). This CDR3 has 14 residues. Per the germline V gene, CDR1 is ENHRY and CDR2 is SYGVKD. V dropped 2 bases and J dropped 3 bases, with 11 bases sitting between them. The CDR3 protein is CAISEDSRYYEQYF. The DNA of the CDR3 is TGTGCCATCAGTGAGGACAGTCGGTACTACGAGCAGTACTTC.